This T cell receptor delta chain appears in the sequencing data of a study of Vδ1+ human thymocytes. The sorted cells were CD3+ Vdelta1+ Vdelta2- thymocytes from alphabeta-depleted thymus. General observations from the study: In the thymus, TRG and TRD repertoires looked highly polyclonal with Gaussian CDR3 lengths.

This clone has a handful of counts. Its antigen is still unknown. Germline loops: CDR1 TSWWSYY, CDR2 QGS. This CDR3 spans 12 amino acids. Trimming left V 5 bases short and J 11 bases short, with 15 bases between. Sequences come from RNA converted to cDNA by reverse transcription. Multiplex PCR used pooled V-gene forward primers and a constant-region reverse primer to amplify CDR3s. TCRdb re-called the multiplex PCR reads via CATT. This table holds 70,000 or so delta-chain clones, around 35% found once. This chain links TRDV1 with TRDJ1; D call uncertain. The receptor was derived from a boy younger than two who had congenital heart surgery. Sequencing input: Vdelta1+ gamma-delta thymocytes from the thymus. Documented subset: FACS-sorted CD3+ TCRalphabeta- TCRVdelta1+ TCRVdelta2- thymocytes. The CDR3 is CALGPPGLGLIF. The CDR3 DNA reads TGTGCTCTTGGGCCTCCGGGGTTGGGTCTCATCTTT.